The rows below give T cell receptor beta chains drawn from one sample of a study of T cells in Graves' hyperthyroidism and ophthalmopathy. Each CDR3 protein gets one entry after TCRdb re-called the multiplex PCR reads with MiXCR. The sample has fewer than 650,000 distinct CDR3 sequences, about 15% seen once. The sample taken for sequencing was blood. The receptors derive from a woman in her twenties or thirties with Graves' hyperthyroidism that later progressed to Graves' ophthalmopathy. Both conserved end residues are part of each CDR3. A D gene is named only where the DNA matches it firmly. The listing skips clone size in some rows; elsewhere it reads once, few, many or a size class.

d_gene: TRBD1
v_gene: TRBV18
j_gene: TRBJ2-5
abundance: .
CDR3aa: CASSPNRGKPIETQYF
CDR3nt: TGTGCCAGCTCACCCAACAGGGGGAAGCCGATTGAGACCCAGTACTTC

d_gene: .
v_gene: TRBV27
j_gene: TRBJ2-1
abundance: many
CDR3aa: CASSRGFYNEQFF
CDR3nt: TGTGCCAGCAGTCGCGGCTTCTACAATGAGCAGTTCTTC

d_gene: TRBD1
v_gene: TRBV28
j_gene: TRBJ2-2
abundance: many
CDR3aa: CASSLSGGAGTGELFF
CDR3nt: TGTGCCAGCAGTTTATCAGGGGGCGCAGGTACCGGGGAGCTGTTTTTT

d_gene: .
v_gene: TRBV12-3/TRBV12-4
j_gene: TRBJ1-1
abundance: many
CDR3aa: CASSLGAGVNTEAFF
CDR3nt: TGTGCCAGCAGTTTGGGGGCAGGGGTGAACACTGAAGCTTTCTTT

d_gene: .
v_gene: TRBV2
j_gene: TRBJ2-2
abundance: .
CDR3aa: CASSAGNTGELFF
CDR3nt: TGTGCCAGCAGTGCGGGTAACACCGGGGAGCTGTTTTTT

d_gene: .
v_gene: TRBV29-1
j_gene: TRBJ2-2
abundance: .
CDR3aa: CSVQITGTGELFF
CDR3nt: TGCAGCGTTCAGATAACAGGAACCGGGGAGCTGTTTTTT

d_gene: TRBD1
v_gene: TRBV27
j_gene: TRBJ1-5
abundance: many
CDR3aa: CASSLYRGKNQPQHF
CDR3nt: TGTGCCAGCAGTTTATACAGGGGCAAAAATCAGCCCCAGCATTTT

d_gene: .
v_gene: TRBV28
j_gene: TRBJ1-6
abundance: many
CDR3aa: CASRGPGPPNSPLHF
CDR3nt: TGTGCCAGCAGGGGACCTGGGCCACCTAATTCACCCCTCCACTTT

d_gene: .
v_gene: TRBV3-1
j_gene: TRBJ2-5
abundance: .
CDR3aa: CASSQVGREETQYF
CDR3nt: TGTGCCAGCAGCCAAGTCGGCAGGGAAGAGACCCAGTACTTC

d_gene: .
v_gene: TRBV24-1
j_gene: TRBJ2-3
abundance: many
CDR3aa: CATSDAVQASTDTQYF
CDR3nt: TGTGCCACCAGTGACGCAGTCCAGGCGTCCACAGATACGCAGTATTTT

d_gene: .
v_gene: TRBV11-2
j_gene: TRBJ2-1
abundance: many
CDR3aa: CASSSQVGDEQFF
CDR3nt: TGTGCCAGCAGCTCACAAGTGGGTGATGAGCAGTTCTTC

d_gene: .
v_gene: TRBV30
j_gene: TRBJ1-5
abundance: .
CDR3aa: CAWSWAGQPQHF
CDR3nt: TGTGCCTGGAGTTGGGCAGGGCAGCCCCAGCATTTT

d_gene: .
v_gene: TRBV7-2
j_gene: TRBJ1-3
abundance: many
CDR3aa: CASSPTGPAGNTIYF
CDR3nt: TGTGCCAGCAGTCCTACAGGGCCCGCTGGAAACACCATATATTTT

d_gene: .
v_gene: TRBV2
j_gene: TRBJ1-1
abundance: many
CDR3aa: CASSEGGPTEAFF
CDR3nt: TGTGCCAGCAGTGAAGGCGGCCCCACTGAAGCTTTCTTT

d_gene: .
v_gene: TRBV30
j_gene: TRBJ1-3
abundance: .
CDR3aa: CAWNSGTGNTIYF
CDR3nt: TGTGCCTGGAATTCAGGGACTGGAAACACCATATATTTT

d_gene: TRBD1
v_gene: TRBV14
j_gene: TRBJ2-7
abundance: few
CDR3aa: CASSQDFPGQGVYEQYF
CDR3nt: TGTGCCAGCAGCCAAGATTTTCCGGGACAGGGGGTCTACGAGCAGTACTTC

d_gene: .
v_gene: TRBV7-9
j_gene: TRBJ2-1
abundance: .
CDR3aa: CASSSGTRNDNEQFF
CDR3nt: TGTGCCAGCAGCTCCGGGACAAGGAACGACAATGAGCAGTTCTTC

d_gene: .
v_gene: TRBV27
j_gene: TRBJ1-5
abundance: few
CDR3aa: CASSLFAGGNQPQHF
CDR3nt: TGTGCCAGCAGTTTATTCGCAGGGGGCAATCAGCCCCAGCATTTT

d_gene: TRBD1
v_gene: TRBV12-3/TRBV12-4
j_gene: TRBJ2-7
abundance: many
CDR3aa: CASTRDRGRQYEQYF
CDR3nt: TGTGCCAGCACTCGGGACAGGGGGCGCCAATACGAGCAGTACTTC

d_gene: TRBD2
v_gene: TRBV20-1
j_gene: TRBJ2-3
abundance: many
CDR3aa: CSAGGRTDTQYF
CDR3nt: TGCAGTGCGGGGGGGAGAACAGATACGCAGTATTTT

d_gene: .
v_gene: TRBV15
j_gene: TRBJ2-1
abundance: many
CDR3aa: CATSRDLGNEQFF
CDR3nt: TGTGCCACCAGCAGAGATTTAGGCAATGAGCAGTTCTTC

d_gene: TRBD2
v_gene: TRBV10-3
j_gene: TRBJ2-3
abundance: many
CDR3aa: CAIRESAGGYTDTQYF
CDR3nt: TGTGCCATCAGGGAGTCGGCGGGGGGCTACACAGATACGCAGTATTTT

d_gene: TRBD1
v_gene: TRBV14
j_gene: TRBJ2-7
abundance: many
CDR3aa: CASSEITGTGSYEQYF
CDR3nt: TGTGCCAGCAGCGAAATCACCGGGACAGGGTCGTACGAGCAGTACTTC

d_gene: .
v_gene: TRBV24-1
j_gene: TRBJ2-1
abundance: many
CDR3aa: CATSDLTRDGSSYNEQFF
CDR3nt: TGTGCCACCAGTGATTTAACTAGGGACGGCAGCTCCTACAATGAGCAGTTCTTC

d_gene: TRBD1
v_gene: TRBV3-1
j_gene: TRBJ1-1
abundance: many
CDR3aa: CASSRTGGNTEAFF
CDR3nt: TGTGCCAGCAGCCGGACAGGGGGTAACACTGAAGCTTTCTTT

d_gene: .
v_gene: TRBV4-3
j_gene: TRBJ1-1
abundance: few
CDR3aa: CASSQETNTEAFF
CDR3nt: TGCGCCAGCAGCCAAGAGACGAACACTGAAGCTTTCTTT

d_gene: .
v_gene: TRBV7-2
j_gene: TRBJ1-5
abundance: few
CDR3aa: CASSSGYSYQPQHF
CDR3nt: TGTGCCAGCAGCTCGGGGTACAGCTATCAGCCCCAGCATTTT

d_gene: .
v_gene: TRBV5-1
j_gene: TRBJ2-7
abundance: many
CDR3aa: CASSSGTGSYEQYF
CDR3nt: TGTGCCAGCAGCTCCGGGACCGGCTCCTACGAGCAGTACTTC

d_gene: .
v_gene: TRBV20-1
j_gene: TRBJ2-7
abundance: many
CDR3aa: CSAFSPKDEQYF
CDR3nt: TGCAGTGCTTTCTCTCCTAAAGACGAGCAGTACTTC